Below, 17 T cell receptor beta chains from the same sample are listed, as sequenced in a study of CD8+ T cells in alopecia areata. The treatment is: oral pan-JAK inhibitor, 5-10 mg twice daily. Extracted RNA was reverse transcribed into cDNA, the sequencing template. TCRdb's table, derived via immunoSEQ multiplex PCR, lists solely in-frame clones and lacks some. Here the sample spans some 210,000 clones, roughly 66% being singletons. The starting material was CD4+ T cells sorted from blood, obtained at week 44, from a patient treated with tofacitinib. Receptors originate from a human donor with alopecia areata.

The rearrangement joins TRBV5-6 to TRBJ2-1, with TRBD2 matching 11 bases. The CDR3 has 18 amino acids. Germline-derived CDR1 and CDR2 are SGHDT and YYEEEE. V was pared by 4 bases and J by 5 bases, with 14 bases of the junction left unmatched. CDR3 coding DNA: TGTGCCAGCAGCGTTCGAACCATAGCGGGGGGGCCGAACAATGAGCAGTTCTTC. The encoded protein is CASSVRTIAGGPNNEQFF.

This chain uses TRBV7-2 with TRBJ2-4, with a possible D match to TRBD1 (6 bases). CDR1 and CDR2 from the germline V gene are SGHTA and FQGNSA. CDR3 length: 17 amino acids. V dropped 0 bases and J dropped 2 bases, with 14 bases sitting between them. The DNA for the CDR3 is TGTGCCAGCAGCTTAGCAGGGCCAGGGGTACCCAAAAACATTCAGTACTTC. Translated, it gives CASSLAGPGVPKNIQYF.

The V and J genes are TRBV7-2 and TRBJ2-3, with TRBD2 identical over 15 bases. Germline CDR1 and CDR2: SGHTA and FQGNSA. Trimming cost V 5 bases and J 0 bases; bases outside gene matches: 6. The CDR3 is made up of 18 amino acids. CDR3 residues: CASSTRTSGGASTDTQYF. CDR3 sequence (DNA): TGTGCCAGCAGCACCAGGACTAGCGGGGGGGCAAGCACAGATACGCAGTATTTT.

The CDR3 DNA is TGTGCCAGCAGTGAAGGACCACTCGGAGCTTTCTTT. Translating it yields CASSEGPLGAFF. The chain recombines TRBV25-1 with TRBJ1-1, with unresolved D. The CDR3 spans 12 residues. From germline, CDR1 is MGHDK and CDR2 SYGVNS. Trimming took off 2 bases at V and 10 bases at J, with 11 bases between the two ends.

This chain connects TRBV27 to TRBJ1-6, with a weak D call TRBD1 (5 bases). Germline CDR1 reads MNHEY; CDR2 reads SMNVEV (reference sequence). The length of the CDR3 is 15 residues. V lost 5 bases to trimming and J lost 8 bases, with 16 bases between them. The CDR3 nucleotides are TGTGCCAGCAGTCTAGAAGGAGGGGCGCATTCACCCCTCCACTTT. Protein: CASSLEGGAHSPLHF.

The chain recombines TRBV7-2 with TRBJ2-1; perhaps TRBD2 as D (6 bases). The CDR3 is 12 amino acids. V was clipped by 6 bases and J by 9 bases, with 12 bases between them. Per germline, CDR1 SGHTA and CDR2 FQGNSA. CDR3 sequence: CASRGTLGEQFF. Written as DNA, the CDR3 is TGTGCCAGCAGGGGGACTTTGGGTGAGCAGTTCTTC.

This clone was found a few times. The rearrangement links TRBV15 to TRBJ1-1; D remains unclear. CDR3 length: 14 amino acids. V was pared by 0 bases and J by 9 bases, with 14 bases between. Per the germline V gene, CDR1 is LNHNV and CDR2 is YYDKDF (reference sequence). The CDR3 loop is CATSRDGVRVKAFF. CDR3 in DNA: TGTGCCACCAGCAGAGATGGTGTGAGGGTAAAAGCTTTCTTT.

The chain uses TRBV9 and TRBJ2-5; 7 nucleotides align to TRBD1. This CDR3 has 15 residues. With 0 bases clipped from V and 5 bases from J, the junction kept 7 bases outside the gene matches. CDR1 is SGDLS and CDR2 is YYNGEE in the germline V gene. The CDR3 reads CASSVGQGAVETQYF. The CDR3 bases are TGTGCCAGCAGCGTAGGACAGGGCGCGGTTGAGACCCAGTACTTC.

The chain carries TRBV30 and TRBJ1-1; TRBD1 might be the D (5 bases). V was clipped by 5 bases and J by 0 bases, with 13 bases between them. This CDR3 is built from 14 residues. CDR1 and CDR2 from the germline V gene are GTSNPN and SVGIG (reference sequence). The CDR3 spells CAWGSGTVNTEAFF. DNA for the CDR3: TGTGCCTGGGGGAGCGGGACGGTGAACACTGAAGCTTTCTTT.

This sequence joins TRBV29-1 and TRBJ2-7; the D call may be TRBD1 or TRBD2 (6 bases each). The V gene's germline CDR1 is SQVTM and CDR2 ANQGSEA. Trimming shortened V by 5 bases and J by 2 bases, and 13 bases separated the two germline ends. The CDR3 covers 13 residues. The CDR3 is CSVKRGEAYEQYF. The DNA for the CDR3 is TGCAGCGTTAAAAGGGGGGAAGCCTACGAGCAGTACTTC.

The rearrangement joins TRBV29-1 to TRBJ1-4, with a weak D call TRBD1 (6 bases). This CDR3 comprises 14 residues. Germline assignment: CDR1 SQVTM and CDR2 ANQGSEA. The V end was cut by 5 bases, the J end by 8 bases, with 18 bases between. The CDR3 nucleotides read TGCAGCGTTAAAACAGGGAGTGGGGGAGAAAAACTGTTTTTT. Encoded protein: CSVKTGSGGEKLFF.

The chain joins TRBV5-1 to TRBJ2-7; D uncertain. The V end was cut by 0 bases, the J end by 1 base, with 11 bases between. The CDR3 consists of 15 residues. CDR1 and CDR2 from the germline V gene are SGHRS and YFSETQ. CDR3 bases: TGCGCCAGCAGCTTGGCCGCAGGCCGTTCCTACGAGCAGTACTTC. This translates into CASSLAAGRSYEQYF.

This chain links TRBV19 with TRBJ2-7; TRBD1 aligns across 10 bases. The CDR3 has 13 amino acids. Per germline, CDR1 LNHDA and CDR2 SQIVND (reference sequence). Losses at the gene ends were 6 bases for V and 6 bases for J; bases not matched to a gene: 5. The CDR3 protein is CASSGTGDGEQYF. CDR3 in DNA: TGTGCCAGTAGCGGGACAGGGGATGGCGAGCAGTACTTC.

Concerning this clone: Other DNA sequences of this sample code for an identical CDR3. The rearrangement joins TRBV28 to TRBJ1-2; D gene uncertain. The CDR3 consists of 12 residues. V dropped 1 base and J dropped 5 bases, with 5 bases sitting between them. Germline values: CDR1 MDHEN, CDR2 SYDVKM. CDR3 in amino acids: CASSLSPYGYTF. CDR3 sequence (DNA): TGTGCCAGCAGTTTATCCCCTTATGGCTACACCTTC.

This chain joins TRBV19 and TRBJ2-7; unclear D gene. This CDR3 is built from 13 residues. V shed 4 bases and J shed 2 bases, with 9 bases lying between them. CDR1 is LNHDA, CDR2 SQIVND, per germline (reference sequence). DNA of the CDR3: TGTGCCAGTAGTAACCGGGCCCCCTACGAGCAGTACTTC. The encoded protein is CASSNRAPYEQYF.

The gene calls are TRBV6-5 and TRBJ2-1; D not resolved. CDR3 length: 15 amino acids. Trimming removed 5 bases from V and 0 bases from J, with 11 bases in between. Germline values: CDR1 MNHEY, CDR2 SVGAGI. Here the CDR3 DNA reads TGTGCCAGCAGTCGTTCGGGCACCTCCTACAATGAGCAGTTCTTC. Protein: CASSRSGTSYNEQFF.

The rearrangement links TRBV5-1 to TRBJ2-1, with 9 nucleotides matching TRBD1. Per germline, CDR1 SGHRS and CDR2 YFSETQ. CDR3 length equals 16 residues. The V segment lost 3 bases and the J segment 6 bases; nucleotides outside the gene matches: 10. CDR3 bases: TGCGCCAGCAGCTCCACCCTGGGACAGGGAGGCAATGAGCAGTTCTTC. Translating gives CASSSTLGQGGNEQFF.